This TCR beta chain was recovered during a study of blood T cell repertoires in COVID-19. TCRdb's table, derived via immunoSEQ multiplex PCR, lists solely in-frame clones and lacks some. Among some 180,000 clones listed, more than 80% were seen once. Germline V gene sequence: CDR1 KGHSH, CDR2 LQKENI. The junction had 6 bases not matched to a gene; V was cut back by 8 bases and J by 5 bases. This CDR3 contains 13 residues. This chain uses TRBV18 with TRBJ1-5; 7 positions match TRBD1. The sequencing input was peripheral blood. The origin of this receptor is a woman aged 55-70 years with acute or convalescent COVID-19. In DNA, the CDR3 is TGTGCCAGCCATACAGGGGAAGATCAGCCCCAGCATTTT. This sequence encodes CASHTGEDQPQHF.